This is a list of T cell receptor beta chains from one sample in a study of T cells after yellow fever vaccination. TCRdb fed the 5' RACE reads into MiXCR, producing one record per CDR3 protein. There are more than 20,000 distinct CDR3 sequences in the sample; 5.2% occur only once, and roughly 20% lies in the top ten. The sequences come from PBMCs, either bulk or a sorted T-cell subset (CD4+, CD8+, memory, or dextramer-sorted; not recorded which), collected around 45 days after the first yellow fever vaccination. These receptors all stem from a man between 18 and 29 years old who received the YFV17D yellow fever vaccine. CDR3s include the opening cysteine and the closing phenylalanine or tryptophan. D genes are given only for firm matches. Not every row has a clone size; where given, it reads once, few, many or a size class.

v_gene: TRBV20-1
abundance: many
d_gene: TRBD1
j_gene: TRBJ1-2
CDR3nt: TGCAGTGCTTCCAAGGACAGGAACTATGGCTACACCTTC
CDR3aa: CSASKDRNYGYTF

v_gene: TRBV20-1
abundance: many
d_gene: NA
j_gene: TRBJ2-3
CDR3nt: TGCAGTGCTAGGAGATTCTCTAGCACAGATACGCAGTATTTT
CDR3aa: CSARRFSSTDTQYF

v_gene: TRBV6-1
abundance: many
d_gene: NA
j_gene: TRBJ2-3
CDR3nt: TGTGCCAGCAGTGAACCCCCCGGACCAGAGGATACGCAGTATTTT
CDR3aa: CASSEPPGPEDTQYF

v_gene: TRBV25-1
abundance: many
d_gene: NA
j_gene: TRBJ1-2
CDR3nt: TGTGCCAGCAGACAGACCAACTATGGCTACACCTTC
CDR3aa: CASRQTNYGYTF

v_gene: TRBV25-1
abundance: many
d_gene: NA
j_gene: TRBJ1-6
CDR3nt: TGTGCCAGCAGTGGCCCAGGGAGCTCCTATAATTCACCCCTCCACTTT
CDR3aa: CASSGPGSSYNSPLHF

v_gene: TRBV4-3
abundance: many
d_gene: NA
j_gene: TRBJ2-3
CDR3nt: TGCGCCAGCAGCCAATTGACTGGAGGGGATACGCAGTATTTT
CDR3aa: CASSQLTGGDTQYF

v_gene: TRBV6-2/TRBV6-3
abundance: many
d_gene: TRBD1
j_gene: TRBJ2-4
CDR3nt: TGTGCCAGCAGTAGGGACAGTGGCATTCAGTACTTC
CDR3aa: CASSRDSGIQYF

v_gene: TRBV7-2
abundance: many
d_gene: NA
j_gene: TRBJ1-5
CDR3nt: TGTGCCAGCAGCAACCGGGACACTTTGCAGCCCCAGCATTTT
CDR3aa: CASSNRDTLQPQHF

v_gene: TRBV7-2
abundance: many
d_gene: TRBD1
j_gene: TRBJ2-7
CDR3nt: TGTGCCAGCAGTATCACCGGGACAGTCCTCTCCTACGAGCAGTACTTC
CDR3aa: CASSITGTVLSYEQYF

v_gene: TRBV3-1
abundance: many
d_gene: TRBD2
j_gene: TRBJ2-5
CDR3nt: TGTGCCAGCCTTCGGGGGGGAGAAGAGACCCAGTACTTC
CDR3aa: CASLRGGEETQYF

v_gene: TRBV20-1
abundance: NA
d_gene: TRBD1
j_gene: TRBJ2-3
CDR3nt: TGCAGTGCTAGGAGTGTGGGGACAGGGGAGGAGGATACGCAGTATTTT
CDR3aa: CSARSVGTGEEDTQYF

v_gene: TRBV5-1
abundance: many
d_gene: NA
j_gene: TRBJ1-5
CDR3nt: TGCGCCAGCAGCTTGGCCTATGGGGGGCATAGCAATCAGCCCCAGCATTTT
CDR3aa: CASSLAYGGHSNQPQHF

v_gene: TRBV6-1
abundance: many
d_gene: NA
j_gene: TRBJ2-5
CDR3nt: TGTGCCAGCAGCGACAGGTCTCGGAGTGAGACCCAGTACTTC
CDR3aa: CASSDRSRSETQYF

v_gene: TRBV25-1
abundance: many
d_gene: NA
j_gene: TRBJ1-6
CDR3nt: TGTGCCAGCAGTGAATTTGACCGGGCTAGCGCGGGTTCACCCCTCCACTTT
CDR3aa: CASSEFDRASAGSPLHF

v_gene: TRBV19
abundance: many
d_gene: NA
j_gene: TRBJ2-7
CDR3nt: TGTGCCAGTAGTATTCGTGCCGCTTGGGAGCAGTACTTC
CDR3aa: CASSIRAAWEQYF

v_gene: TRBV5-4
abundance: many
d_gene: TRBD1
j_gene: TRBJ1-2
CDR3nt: TGTGCCAGCAGCAGCCATGGACAGGGAGGTGGCTACACCTTC
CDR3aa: CASSSHGQGGGYTF

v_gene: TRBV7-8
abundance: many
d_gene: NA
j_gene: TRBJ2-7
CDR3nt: TGTGCCAGCAGCTGGAATTTAGAGCAGTACTTC
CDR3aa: CASSWNLEQYF

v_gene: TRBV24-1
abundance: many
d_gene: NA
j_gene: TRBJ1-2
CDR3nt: TGTGCCACCAGTGATCTCGACAGTCGCTATGGCTACACCTTC
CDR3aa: CATSDLDSRYGYTF

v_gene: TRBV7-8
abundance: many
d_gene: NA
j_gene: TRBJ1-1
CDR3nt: TGTGCCAGCAGCGTCGACAGGAACACTGAAGCTTTCTTT
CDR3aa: CASSVDRNTEAFF

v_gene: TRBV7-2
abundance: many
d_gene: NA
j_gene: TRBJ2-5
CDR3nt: TGTGCCAGCAGCCCCATCGGCGGGGAAGAGACCCAGTACTTC
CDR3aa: CASSPIGGEETQYF

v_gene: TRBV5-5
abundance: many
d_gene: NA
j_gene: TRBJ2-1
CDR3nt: TGTGCCAGCAGCTTGGCCGGACGGGAAAATGAGCAGTTCTTC
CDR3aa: CASSLAGRENEQFF

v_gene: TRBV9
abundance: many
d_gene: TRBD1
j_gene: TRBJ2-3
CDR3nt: TGTGCCAGCAGCTCGGACAGGGTCACAGATACGCAGTATTTT
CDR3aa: CASSSDRVTDTQYF

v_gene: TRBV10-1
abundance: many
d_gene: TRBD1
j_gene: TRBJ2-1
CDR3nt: TGCGCCAGCAGTGATGGGACAGGGGGCTTCAATGAGCAGTTCTTC
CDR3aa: CASSDGTGGFNEQFF

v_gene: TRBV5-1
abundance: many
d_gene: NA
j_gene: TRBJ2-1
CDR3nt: TGCGCCAGCAGCTTGCTAACCGCTGGTGAAGAGCAGTTCTTC
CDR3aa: CASSLLTAGEEQFF

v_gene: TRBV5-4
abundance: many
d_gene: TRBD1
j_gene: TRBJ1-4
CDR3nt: TGTGCCAGCAGCCTGGGGGGGACAGGGCGCGAAAAACTGTTTTTT
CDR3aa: CASSLGGTGREKLFF

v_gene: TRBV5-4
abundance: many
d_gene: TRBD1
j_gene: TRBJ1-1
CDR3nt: TGTGCCAGCAGCTCGAAAGTAACAGGGGACACTGAAGCTTTCTTT
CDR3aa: CASSSKVTGDTEAFF

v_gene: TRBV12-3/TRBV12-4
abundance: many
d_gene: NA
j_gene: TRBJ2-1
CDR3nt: TGTGCCAGCAGTCCCCGAGATACGCAGTTCTTC
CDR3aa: CASSPRDTQFF

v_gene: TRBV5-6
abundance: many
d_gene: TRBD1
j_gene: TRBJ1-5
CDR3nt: TGTGCCAGCAGCCGGAAGGGGACAGTGACCCAGCCCCAGCATTTT
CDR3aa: CASSRKGTVTQPQHF

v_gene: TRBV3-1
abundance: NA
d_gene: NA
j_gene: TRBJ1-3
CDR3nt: TGTGCCAGCGGTGAGAGCGCTTTCTCTGGAAACACCATATATTTT
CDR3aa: CASGESAFSGNTIYF

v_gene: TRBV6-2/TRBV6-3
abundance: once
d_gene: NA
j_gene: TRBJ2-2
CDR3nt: TGTGCCAGCAGTTACTGGCAGGCCGACACCGGGGAGCTGTTTTTT
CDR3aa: CASSYWQADTGELFF

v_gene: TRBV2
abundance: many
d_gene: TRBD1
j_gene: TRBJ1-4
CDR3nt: TGTGCCAGCAGCCCGACAGGGGACGCGGGAGAAAAACTGTTTTTT
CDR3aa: CASSPTGDAGEKLFF

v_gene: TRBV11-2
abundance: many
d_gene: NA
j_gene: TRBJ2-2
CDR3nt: TGTGCCAGCAGCTTACGTGGGTACCTCACCGGGGAGCTGTTTTTT
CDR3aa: CASSLRGYLTGELFF

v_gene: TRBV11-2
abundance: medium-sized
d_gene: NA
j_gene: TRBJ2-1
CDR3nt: TGTGCCAGCAGCTTAGGACGGTACAATGAGCAGTTCTTC
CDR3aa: CASSLGRYNEQFF

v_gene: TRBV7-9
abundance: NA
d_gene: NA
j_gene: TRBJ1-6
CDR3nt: TGTGCCAGCAGCTTAGCTGTGGGTCATGGTCCCCTCCACTTT
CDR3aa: CASSLAVGHGPLHF

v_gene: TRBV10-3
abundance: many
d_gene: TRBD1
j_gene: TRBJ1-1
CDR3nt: TGTGCCATCAGGCTGACAGGGACTGAGGGACACAAAGCTTTCTTT
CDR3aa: CAIRLTGTEGHKAFF

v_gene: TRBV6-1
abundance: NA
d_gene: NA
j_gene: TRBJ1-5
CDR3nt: TGTGCCAGCAGGGTAGGGGAAAGGGTCGATCAGCCCCAGCATTTT
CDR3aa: CASRVGERVDQPQHF

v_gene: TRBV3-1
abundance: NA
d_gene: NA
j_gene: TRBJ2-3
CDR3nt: TGTGCCACCACCCAAGGCGGGGGCCCATCAGATACGCAGTATTTT
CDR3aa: CATTQGGGPSDTQYF

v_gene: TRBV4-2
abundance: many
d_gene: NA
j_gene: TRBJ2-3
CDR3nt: TGTGCCAGCAGCCAGGGGGCCGGGGATACGCAGTATTTT
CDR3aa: CASSQGAGDTQYF

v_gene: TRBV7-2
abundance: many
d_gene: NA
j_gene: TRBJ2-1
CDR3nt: TGTGCCAGCAGCTTGAGGGTTGTGCAGTTCTTC
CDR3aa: CASSLRVVQFF

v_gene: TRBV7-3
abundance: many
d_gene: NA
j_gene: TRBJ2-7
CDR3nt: TGTGCCAGCAGCCCGCTTCAGGGTCTTAGGTCCTACGAGCAGTACTTC
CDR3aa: CASSPLQGLRSYEQYF

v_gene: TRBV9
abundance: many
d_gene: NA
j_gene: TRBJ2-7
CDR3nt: TGTGCCAGCAGCGTGACCGAAGGATACGAGCAGTACTTC
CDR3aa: CASSVTEGYEQYF

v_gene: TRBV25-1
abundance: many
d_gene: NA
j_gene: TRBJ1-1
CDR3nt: TGTGCCAGCAGTGAGCCGAACACTGAAGCTTTCTTT
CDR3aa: CASSEPNTEAFF

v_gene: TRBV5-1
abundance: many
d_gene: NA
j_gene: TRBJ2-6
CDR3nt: TGCGCCAGCAGCGCCTCCTCTGGGGCCAACGTCCTGACTTTC
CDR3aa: CASSASSGANVLTF

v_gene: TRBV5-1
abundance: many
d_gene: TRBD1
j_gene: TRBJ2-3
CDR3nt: TGCGCCAGCAGCTTGGCCCCAGGGGGCGAGGGAAGCACAGATACGCAGTATTTT
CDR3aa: CASSLAPGGEGSTDTQYF

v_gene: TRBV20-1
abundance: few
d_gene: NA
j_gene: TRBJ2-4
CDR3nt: TGCAGTGCCAGGGGGTGGGAGGGGGCTAGTGGCAAAAACATTCAGTACTTC
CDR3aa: CSARGWEGASGKNIQYF

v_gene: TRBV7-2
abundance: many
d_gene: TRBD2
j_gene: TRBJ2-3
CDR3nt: TGTGCCAGCAGCTTCCGCCTAGCGGGGGACCGCACAGATACGCAGTATTTT
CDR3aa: CASSFRLAGDRTDTQYF

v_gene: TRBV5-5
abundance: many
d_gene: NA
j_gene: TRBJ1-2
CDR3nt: TGTGCCAGCAGCCCCCGGGGTGCCCTGGACTATGGCTACACCTTC
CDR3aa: CASSPRGALDYGYTF

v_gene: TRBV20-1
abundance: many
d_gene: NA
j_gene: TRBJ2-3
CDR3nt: TGCAGTGCTAGTCCCCTAGCAGATACGCAGTATTTT
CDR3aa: CSASPLADTQYF

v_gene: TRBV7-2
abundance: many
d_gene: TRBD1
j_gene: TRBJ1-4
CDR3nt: TGTGCCAGCAGCCAGGGGGTGAATGAAAAACTGTTTTTT
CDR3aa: CASSQGVNEKLFF

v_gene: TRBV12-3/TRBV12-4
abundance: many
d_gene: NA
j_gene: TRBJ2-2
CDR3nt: TGTGCCAGCAGCCTAAAACGGGCCACCGGGGAGCTGTTTTTT
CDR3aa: CASSLKRATGELFF

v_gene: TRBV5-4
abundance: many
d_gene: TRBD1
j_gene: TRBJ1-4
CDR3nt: TGTGCCAGCAAAACCACGACAGGGGGGGAAAAACTGTTTTTT
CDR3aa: CASKTTTGGEKLFF